This is a list of T cell receptor beta chains from one sample in a study of blood T cell repertoires in COVID-19. Libraries were prepared by immunoSEQ multiplex PCR; TCRdb keeps only in-frame clonotypes and omits some of them. The table lists about 200,000 clones, around 81% of them singletons. The sequenced sample was PBMCs or T cells enriched from blood (not recorded which). These receptors were collected from a woman in her 40s with acute COVID-19. Both conserved end residues are part of each CDR3. A D gene is named only where the DNA matches it firmly. Only part of the rows carry a size: once, few, many, or a class if the clone is expanded.

clone size,V gene,D gene,J gene,CDR3 DNA,CDR3 protein
.,TRBV27,TRBD2,TRBJ2-7,TGTGCCAGCAGTTTATCCTCCTGGGAGGGGATATTTGAGCAGTACTTC,CASSLSSWEGIFEQYF
.,TRBV5-4,.,TRBJ2-3,TGTGCCAGCAGTCCCGCCCTCGAGGGCACAGATACGCAGTATTTT,CASSPALEGTDTQYF
.,TRBV27,.,TRBJ2-7,TGTGCCAGCAGAACGGGGGTTTACGAGCAGTACTTC,CASRTGVYEQYF
.,TRBV3-1/TRBV3-2,TRBD2,TRBJ2-5,TGTGCCAGCAGCCTACGACTAGCGGGGGGTATTTACCAAGAGACCCAGTACTTC,CASSLRLAGGIYQETQYF
.,TRBV11-2,.,TRBJ1-6,TGTGCCAGCAGCTTTCTCAGGGCTGGAAATTCACCCCTCCACTTT,CASSFLRAGNSPLHF
.,TRBV6-5,TRBD1,TRBJ1-2,TGTGCCAGCAGCCCAGAGGGACAGGGAGACTATGGCTACACCTTC,CASSPEGQGDYGYTF
.,TRBV7-2,.,TRBJ2-6,TGTGCCACCTCGGAGGCTGGGGCCAACGTCCTGACTTTC,CATSEAGANVLTF
.,TRBV29-1,.,TRBJ2-7,TGCAGCGCAGCGACAGCCTCCTACGAGCAGTACTTC,CSAATASYEQYF
once,TRBV9,TRBD1,TRBJ2-3,TGTGCCAGCAGCCCACCCGGGACAGGGATGACAGATACGCAGTATTTT,CASSPPGTGMTDTQYF
.,TRBV3-1/TRBV3-2,TRBD2,TRBJ2-7,TGTGCCAGCAGCCTCGGACTAGCGGGGGGTTCCTACGAGCAGTACTTC,CASSLGLAGGSYEQYF
few,TRBV11-2,TRBD1,TRBJ1-2,TGTGCCAGCAGCGGGGACAGGTACTACTATGGCTACACCTTC,CASSGDRYYYGYTF
once,TRBV10-3,.,TRBJ1-2,TGTGCCATCAGTGACCAGACTTTGGATGGCTACACCTTC,CAISDQTLDGYTF
.,TRBV4-2,.,TRBJ1-1,TGTGCCAGCAGCCAAGATATGACAGAGAACACTGAAGCTTTCTTT,CASSQDMTENTEAFF
.,TRBV5-5,.,TRBJ1-2,TGTGCCAGCAGCTTGGATTCGGGGTACTATGGCTACACCTTC,CASSLDSGYYGYTF
.,TRBV19,.,TRBJ1-5,TGTGCCAGTAGTATAGTTGCGGGGGACGCTCAGCCCCAGCATTTT,CASSIVAGDAQPQHF
.,TRBV7-3,.,TRBJ1-2,TGTGCCAGCAGCCCTGACGGAGCTGACTATGGCTACACCTTC,CASSPDGADYGYTF
.,TRBV6-5,.,TRBJ2-5,TGTGCCAGCAGTCAGCAAGAGACCCAGTACTTC,CASSQQETQYF
.,TRBV12-5,TRBD2,TRBJ2-3,TGTGCTAGTGGTCGCGGACTAGCGGGAGCGGCAGATACGCAGTATTTT,CASGRGLAGAADTQYF
.,TRBV10-3,TRBD2,TRBJ2-2,TGTGCCATCAACTTGAGCGGGGGGGCCGGCACCGGGGAGCTGTTTTTT,CAINLSGGAGTGELFF
.,TRBV7-2,TRBD1,TRBJ1-6,TGTGCCAGCAGCTTAGCCTCGACAGGGATAAGGTCACCCCTCCACTTT,CASSLASTGIRSPLHF
.,TRBV7-2,.,TRBJ2-7,TGTGCCAGCAGCTGGGGGGTTGGAGGGTACGAGCAGTACTTC,CASSWGVGGYEQYF
.,TRBV18,.,TRBJ2-2,TGTGCCAGCTCACCAAAGGCGGGACAGTACACCGGGGAGCTGTTTTTT,CASSPKAGQYTGELFF
.,TRBV3-1/TRBV3-2,TRBD1,TRBJ2-7,TGTGCCAGCAGCCAAGGACCAGGGGGCTACGAGCAGTACTTC,CASSQGPGGYEQYF
.,TRBV30,.,TRBJ2-3,TGTGCCTGGACAGGGGAAACAGATACGCAGTATTTT,CAWTGETDTQYF
.,TRBV19,.,TRBJ2-7,TGTGCCAGTAGTATAACCTGGGGGCTCCACTACGAGCAGTACTTC,CASSITWGLHYEQYF
.,TRBV4-1,.,TRBJ2-1,TGCGCCAGCAGCCAAGAACGATTCGCTCGGGGGAATGAGCAGTTCTTC,CASSQERFARGNEQFF
.,TRBV19,TRBD1,TRBJ2-6,TGTGATAGGCAGGGGGCGCCTGCTCCTGGGGCCAACGTCCTGACTTTC,CDRQGAPAPGANVLTF
.,TRBV28,TRBD2,TRBJ2-7,TGTGCCAGCAGCCCCCCTAGCGGGAGGTACGAGCAGTACTTC,CASSPPSGRYEQYF
.,TRBV7-3,.,TRBJ2-6,TGTGCCAGCAGCCGGAGCTCTGGGGCCAACGTCCTGACTTTC,CASSRSSGANVLTF
.,TRBV5-1,.,TRBJ1-1,TGCGCCAGCAGCGCGCTTGGGGAGGACACTGAAGCTTTCTTT,CASSALGEDTEAFF
once,TRBV6-5,TRBD1,TRBJ1-1,TGTGCCAGCAGACAGGACAGGGTGAACACTGAAGCTTTCTTT,CASRQDRVNTEAFF
.,TRBV9,.,TRBJ1-3,TGTGCCAGCAGCGGCGATTACTCTGGAAACACCATATATTTT,CASSGDYSGNTIYF
once,TRBV7-3,.,TRBJ2-3,TGTGCCAGCAGCCAAGACAGAGCAGATACGCAGTATTTT,CASSQDRADTQYF
.,TRBV6-4,.,TRBJ1-5,TGTGCCAGCAGTGACTCTAGACAGAGGCATAGCAATCAGCCCCAGCATTTT,CASSDSRQRHSNQPQHF
few,TRBV5-1,.,TRBJ1-1,TGCGCCAGCACAAGTCAGGTCAACACTGAAGCTTTCTTT,CASTSQVNTEAFF
once,TRBV2,TRBD2,TRBJ2-1,TGTGCCAGCAGTGGGGGACTATCTTACAATGAGCAGTTCTTC,CASSGGLSYNEQFF
.,TRBV7-2,TRBD1,TRBJ2-2,TGTGCCTTCAGGGGGCCTACCGGGGAGCTGTTTTTT,CAFRGPTGELFF
.,TRBV7-8,.,TRBJ2-7,TGTGCCAGCAGCTCCCAGTCCGTCCGGAGGCTTACCTACGAGCAGTACTTC,CASSSQSVRRLTYEQYF
.,TRBV6-5,TRBD2,TRBJ2-1,TGTGCCAGCAGTTCCAGGACTAGCGCGTACAATGAGCAGTTCTTC,CASSSRTSAYNEQFF
.,TRBV28,.,TRBJ1-2,TGTGCCAGCAGTCTTAGGCTGGGGGCAATGGGAAATGGCTACACCTTC,CASSLRLGAMGNGYTF
.,TRBV24-1,TRBD1,TRBJ1-2,TGTGCCACCAGTGGTGCCTCGTGGAGGGACAGTTCATTGTCCTTC,CATSGASWRDSSLSF
.,TRBV24-1,.,TRBJ1-5,TGTGCCACCAGTGACACAATGGACAGCGCTAATCAGCCCCAGCATTTT,CATSDTMDSANQPQHF
.,TRBV5-6,.,TRBJ1-5,TGTGCCAGCAGCTTCGGACGAAGGGGAGGTCAGCCCCAGCATTTT,CASSFGRRGGQPQHF
few,TRBV6-2/TRBV6-3,.,TRBJ1-2,TGTGCCAGCAGTTACACGGGTAATGGCTACACCTTC,CASSYTGNGYTF
.,TRBV18,TRBD2,TRBJ2-7,TGTGCCAGCTCACCTAAGACTAGCGGGAGTTCTAACGAGCAGTACTTC,CASSPKTSGSSNEQYF
.,TRBV19,.,TRBJ2-1,TGTGCCAGTAGTGCCGGGACCGGGGGATACAATGAGCAGTTCTTC,CASSAGTGGYNEQFF
.,TRBV6-4,TRBD2,TRBJ2-3,TGTGCCAGCAGTGTCAGCGGGGGGGGTATAGATACGCAGTATTTT,CASSVSGGGIDTQYF
.,TRBV6-5,.,TRBJ2-7,TGTGCCAGCAGTTGGGACAACTACGAGCAGTACTTC,CASSWDNYEQYF
.,TRBV7-6,TRBD2,TRBJ2-7,TGTGCCAGCAGCCGGACTAGCGGGGGGGCTGGGTCCTACGAGCAGTACTTC,CASSRTSGGAGSYEQYF
.,TRBV30,TRBD1,TRBJ1-6,TGTGCCTGGAGCCAGGGACAGATTCTTGATTCACCCCTCCACTTT,CAWSQGQILDSPLHF
.,TRBV6-6,TRBD1,TRBJ1-4,TGTGCCAGCAGTCACAACAGGGGGAGGTCTACTAATGAAAAACTGTTTTTT,CASSHNRGRSTNEKLFF
.,TRBV6-1,.,TRBJ2-3,TGTGCCAGCAGTGAATCTAGGGGTGCCGGCACAGATACGCAGTATTTT,CASSESRGAGTDTQYF
.,TRBV6-6,.,TRBJ1-3,TGTGCCAGCAGTGCAACAGGGTGGAGAGGTGGAAACACCATATATTTT,CASSATGWRGGNTIYF